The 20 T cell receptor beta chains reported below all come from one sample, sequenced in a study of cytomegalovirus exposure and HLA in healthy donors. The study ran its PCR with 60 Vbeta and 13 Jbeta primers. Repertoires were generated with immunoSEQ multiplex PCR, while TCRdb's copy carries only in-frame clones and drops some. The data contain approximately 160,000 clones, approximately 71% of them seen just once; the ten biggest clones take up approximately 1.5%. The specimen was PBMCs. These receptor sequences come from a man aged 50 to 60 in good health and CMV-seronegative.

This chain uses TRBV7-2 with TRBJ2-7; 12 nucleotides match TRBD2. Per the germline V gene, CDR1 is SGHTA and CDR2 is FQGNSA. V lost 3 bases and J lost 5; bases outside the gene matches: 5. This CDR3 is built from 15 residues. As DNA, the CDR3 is TGTGCCAGCAGCTTCCTAGCGGGGGGGCCGAACGAGCAGTACTTC. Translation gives CASSFLAGGPNEQYF.

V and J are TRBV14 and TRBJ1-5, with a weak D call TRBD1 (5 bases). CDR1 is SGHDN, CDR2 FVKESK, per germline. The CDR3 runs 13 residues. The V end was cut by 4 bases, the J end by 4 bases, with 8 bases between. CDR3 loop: CASSRSGNQPQHF. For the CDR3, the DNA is TGTGCCAGCAGCCGGTCAGGGAATCAGCCCCAGCATTTT.

Here the CDR3 DNA reads TGTGCCAGCAGCGTAGGACTCTACGAGCAGTACTTC. Translated: CASSVGLYEQYF. The gene calls are TRBV7-8 and TRBJ2-7; D is perhaps TRBD2 (5 bases). The CDR3 runs to 12 residues. V was shortened by 5 bases and J by 3 bases, with 8 bases between the two germline ends. The germline gives CDR1 SGHVS, CDR2 FQNEAQ. The whole variable domain, remainder taken from reference TRBV7-8 and TRBJ2-7, is GAGVSQSPRYKVAKRGQDVALRCDPISGHVSLFWYQQALGQGPEFLTYFQNEAQLDKSGLPSDRFFAERPEGSVSTLKIQRTQQEDSAVYLCASSVGLYEQYFGPGTRLTVT.

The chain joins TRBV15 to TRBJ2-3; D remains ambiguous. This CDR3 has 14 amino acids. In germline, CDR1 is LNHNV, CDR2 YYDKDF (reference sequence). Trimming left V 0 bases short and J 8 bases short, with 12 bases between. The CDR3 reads CATSRDSSQATQYF. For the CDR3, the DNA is TGTGCCACCAGCAGAGATAGTTCCCAAGCTACGCAGTATTTT.

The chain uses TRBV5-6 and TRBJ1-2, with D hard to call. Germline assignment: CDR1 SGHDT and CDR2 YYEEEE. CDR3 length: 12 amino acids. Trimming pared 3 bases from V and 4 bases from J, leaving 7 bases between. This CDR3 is CASSSGGYGYTF. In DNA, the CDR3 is TGTGCCAGCAGCTCCGGAGGCTATGGCTACACCTTC.

The CDR3 DNA reads as TGTGCCAGCAGCTCCAGTTCGGGGGTAGCGGGGTACAATGAGCAGTTCTTC. It specifies CASSSSSGVAGYNEQFF. The J gene is TRBJ2-1, the V gene TRBV21-1; the table names TRBD2, a call not compared with the DNA. TRBV21-1 is shown as a pseudogene. CDR3 length: 17 amino acids.

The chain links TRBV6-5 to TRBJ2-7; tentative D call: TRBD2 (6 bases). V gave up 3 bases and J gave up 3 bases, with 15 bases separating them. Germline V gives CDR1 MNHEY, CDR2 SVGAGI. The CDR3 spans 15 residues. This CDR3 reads CASSYSGLGVYEQYF. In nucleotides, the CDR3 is TGTGCCAGCAGTTATTCGGGACTGGGAGTCTACGAGCAGTACTTC.

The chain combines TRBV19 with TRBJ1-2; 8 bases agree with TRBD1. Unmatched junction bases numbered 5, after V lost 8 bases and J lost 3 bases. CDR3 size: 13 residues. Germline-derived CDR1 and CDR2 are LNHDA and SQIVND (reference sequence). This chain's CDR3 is CASSTGEDYGYTF. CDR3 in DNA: TGTGCCAGTTCGACAGGGGAGGACTATGGCTACACCTTC.

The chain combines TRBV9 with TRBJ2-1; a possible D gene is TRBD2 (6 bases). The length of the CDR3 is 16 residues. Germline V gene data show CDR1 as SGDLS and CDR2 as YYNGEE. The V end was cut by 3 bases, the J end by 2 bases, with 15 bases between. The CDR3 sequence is CASSDRVGGTYNEQFF. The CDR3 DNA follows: TGTGCCAGCAGCGATCGAGTGGGGGGTACCTACAATGAGCAGTTCTTC.

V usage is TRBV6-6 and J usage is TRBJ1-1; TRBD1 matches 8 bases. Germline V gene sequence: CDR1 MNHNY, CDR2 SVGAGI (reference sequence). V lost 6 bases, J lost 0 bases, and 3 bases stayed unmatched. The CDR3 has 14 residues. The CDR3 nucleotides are TGTGCCAGCAGGAAGGGACAGGTGAACACTGAAGCTTTCTTT. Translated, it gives CASRKGQVNTEAFF.

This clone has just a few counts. The CDR3: CASSEQNSNQPQHF. CDR3 sequence (DNA): TGTGCCAGCAGCGAACAGAATAGCAATCAGCCCCAGCATTTT. The rearrangement joins TRBV7-2 to TRBJ1-5; D is unclear. Per the germline V gene, CDR1 is SGHTA and CDR2 is FQGNSA. The V and J ends lost 5 bases and 0 bases respectively, with 8 bases between them. The CDR3 sequence is 14 residues long. Complete variable domain (other parts from reference TRBV7-2 and TRBJ1-5): GAGVSQSPSNKVTEKGKDVELRCDPISGHTALYWYRQSLGQGLEFLIYFQGNSAPDKSGLPSDRFSAERTGGSVSTLTIQRTQQEDSAVYLCASSEQNSNQPQHFGDGTRLSIL.

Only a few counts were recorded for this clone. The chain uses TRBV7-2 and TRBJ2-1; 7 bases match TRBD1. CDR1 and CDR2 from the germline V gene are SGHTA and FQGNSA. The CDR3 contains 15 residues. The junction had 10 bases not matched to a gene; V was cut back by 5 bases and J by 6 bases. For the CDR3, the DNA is TGTGCCAGCAGCCTCGGACAGGTTCCCTCCAATGAGCAGTTCTTC. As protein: CASSLGQVPSNEQFF.

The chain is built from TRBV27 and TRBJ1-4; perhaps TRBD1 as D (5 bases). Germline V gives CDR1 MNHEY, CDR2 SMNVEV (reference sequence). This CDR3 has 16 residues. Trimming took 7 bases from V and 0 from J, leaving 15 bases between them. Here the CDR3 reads CASNDGAGPTNEKLFF. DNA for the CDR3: TGTGCCAGCAACGATGGGGCGGGGCCAACTAATGAAAAACTGTTTTTT.

Here the CDR3 DNA reads TGTGCCAGCAGCTTGTGGACAGGGCTTGGGACTGAAGCTTTCTTT. It translates to CASSLWTGLGTEAFF. The chain couples TRBV5-5 to TRBJ1-1; 8 bases fit TRBD1. Per germline, CDR1 SGHKS and CDR2 YYEKEE (reference sequence). Unmatched junction bases numbered 7, after V lost 1 base and J lost 5 bases. The CDR3 length is 15 residues.

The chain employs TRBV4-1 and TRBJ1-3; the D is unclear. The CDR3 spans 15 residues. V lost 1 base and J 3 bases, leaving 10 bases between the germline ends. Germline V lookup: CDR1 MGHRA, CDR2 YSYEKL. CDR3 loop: CASSQVPGNGNTIYF. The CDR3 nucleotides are TGCGCCAGCAGCCAAGTTCCGGGGAATGGAAACACCATATATTTT.

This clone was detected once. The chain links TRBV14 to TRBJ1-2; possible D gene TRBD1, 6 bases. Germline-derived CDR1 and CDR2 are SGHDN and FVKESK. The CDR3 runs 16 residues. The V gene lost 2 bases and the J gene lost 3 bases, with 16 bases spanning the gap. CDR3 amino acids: CASSQQGIQGDYGYTF. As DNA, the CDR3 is TGTGCCAGCAGCCAACAGGGGATACAGGGTGACTATGGCTACACCTTC.

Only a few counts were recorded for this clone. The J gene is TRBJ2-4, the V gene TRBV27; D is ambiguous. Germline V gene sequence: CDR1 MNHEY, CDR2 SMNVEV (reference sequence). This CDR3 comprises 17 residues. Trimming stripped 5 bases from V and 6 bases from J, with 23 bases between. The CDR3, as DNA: TGTGCCAGCAGTAACGACGGTATGGGTAGGCCAGGAAACATTCAGTACTTC. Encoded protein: CASSNDGMGRPGNIQYF.

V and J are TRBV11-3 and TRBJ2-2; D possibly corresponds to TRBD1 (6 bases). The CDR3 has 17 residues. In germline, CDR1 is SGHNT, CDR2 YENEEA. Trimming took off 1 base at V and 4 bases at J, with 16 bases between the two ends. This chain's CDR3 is CASSLATGFGATGELFF. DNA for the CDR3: TGTGCCAGCAGCTTAGCCACAGGGTTCGGAGCCACCGGGGAGCTGTTTTTT.

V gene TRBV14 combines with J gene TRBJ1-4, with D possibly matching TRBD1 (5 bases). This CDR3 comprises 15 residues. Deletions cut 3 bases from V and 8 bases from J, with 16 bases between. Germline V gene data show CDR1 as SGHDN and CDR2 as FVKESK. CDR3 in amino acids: CASSHLQGIEEKLFF. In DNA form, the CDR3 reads TGTGCCAGCAGCCATTTGCAGGGTATTGAGGAAAAACTGTTTTTT.

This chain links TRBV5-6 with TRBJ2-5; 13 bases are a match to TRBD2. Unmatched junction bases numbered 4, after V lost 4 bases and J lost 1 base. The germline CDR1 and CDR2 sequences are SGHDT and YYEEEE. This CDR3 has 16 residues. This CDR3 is CASSLRLAGGQETQYF. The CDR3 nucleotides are TGTGCCAGCAGCCTCAGACTAGCGGGGGGCCAAGAGACCCAGTACTTC.